One and the same sample provided the 30 T cell receptor beta chains below, sequenced in a study of T cells in localized non-small cell lung cancer. Only in-frame clones appear in the TCRdb table, and some are missing; sequencing was by immunoSEQ multiplex PCR. The repertoire holds roughly 40,000 clones, with 75% to 90% as singletons. Material: peripheral blood, obtained before any cancer treatment. All receptors come from a woman aged 35 to 70 with stage I lung adenocarcinoma.

The chain recombines TRBV25-1 with TRBJ2-1; TRBD2 agrees at 16 bases. Germline CDR1 MGHDK, CDR2 SYGVNS. J gave up 5 bases and V 2 bases, and 6 bases lay outside the gene matches. This CDR3 spans 18 amino acids. CDR3 DNA sequence: TGTGCCAGCAGTGAACTCGGGACTAGCGGGAGGGAGAACAATGAGCAGTTCTTC. Its protein product is CASSELGTSGRENNEQFF.

This sequence joins TRBV11-2 and TRBJ2-7; TRBD2 aligns across 10 bases. This CDR3 has 17 residues. V was clipped by 3 bases and J by 5 bases; unmatched bases: 13. CDR1 SGHAT and CDR2 FQNNGV come from the germline V gene. CDR3 sequence: CASSFGFTLAGVDEQYF. The CDR3, as DNA: TGTGCCAGCAGCTTTGGGTTCACTCTAGCGGGAGTTGACGAGCAGTACTTC.

This chain connects TRBV5-4 to TRBJ2-5; tentative D call: TRBD2 (6 bases). The length of the CDR3 is 13 residues. Germline CDR1 reads SGHNT; CDR2 reads YYREEE (reference sequence). The V end lost 2 bases, the J end lost 5 bases, and 10 bases lay between the germline ends. In DNA, the CDR3 is TGTGCCAGCAGCTTCTTAGGAGGGGAGACCCAGTACTTC. The encoded protein is CASSFLGGETQYF.

V is TRBV7-2 and J is TRBJ2-3; no firm D call. Germline loops: CDR1 SGHTA, CDR2 FQGNSA. Deletions cut 1 base from V and 4 bases from J, with 15 bases between. CDR3 length: 16 residues. CDR3: CASSLGNARTADTQYF. As DNA, the CDR3 is TGTGCCAGCAGCTTAGGTAATGCCCGGACGGCAGATACGCAGTATTTT.

The chain is built from TRBV15 and TRBJ2-7; 9 bases match TRBD1. Germline CDR1 LNHNV, CDR2 YYDKDF (reference sequence). V gave up 0 bases and J gave up 4 bases; unmatched junction bases: 10. The CDR3 sequence is 17 residues long. CDR3 in amino acids: CATSRDSQGARGYEQYF. The CDR3 nucleotides read TGTGCCACCAGCAGAGACTCACAGGGGGCTCGTGGGTACGAGCAGTACTTC. Using reference TRBV15 and TRBJ2-7 for the parts outside the CDR3, the full variable domain is DAMVIQNPRYQVTQFGKPVTLSCSQTLNHNVMYWYQQKSSQAPKLLFHYYDKDFNNEADTPDNFQSRRPNTSFCFLDIRSPGLGDTAMYLCATSRDSQGARGYEQYFGPGTRLTVT.

V and J are TRBV7-6 and TRBJ2-6; D might be TRBD1 (6 bases). The length of the CDR3 is 15 residues. Germline assignment: CDR1 SGHVS and CDR2 FNYEAQ. V lost 5 bases to trimming and J lost 4 bases, with 12 bases between them. CDR3 amino acids: CASSPGQPGANVLTF. The CDR3 bases are TGTGCCAGCAGCCCGGGACAACCGGGGGCCAACGTCCTGACTTTC.

J is TRBJ2-1 and V is TRBV18; perhaps TRBD2 as D (5 bases). CDR1 is KGHSH and CDR2 is LQKENI in the germline V gene. V shed 3 bases and J shed 5 bases, with 8 bases lying between them. CDR3 size: 13 residues. Written as DNA, the CDR3 is TGTGCCAGCTCACCCGGACTGAACAATGAGCAGTTCTTC. Translation: CASSPGLNNEQFF.

The chain has TRBV5-1 and TRBJ1-5, with D hard to call. Germline V gene data show CDR1 as SGHRS and CDR2 as YFSETQ. The CDR3 sequence is 15 residues long. V lost 1 base to trimming and J lost 5 bases, with 13 bases between them. The CDR3 coding sequence is TGCGCCAGCAGCTTGACCGGTGTCGTGGATCAGCCCCAGCATTTT. Encoded protein: CASSLTGVVDQPQHF.

This chain links TRBV2 with TRBJ1-1; D not resolved. This CDR3 contains 14 residues. Trimming stripped 4 bases from V and 0 bases from J, with 9 bases between. Germline V gene data show CDR1 as SNHLY and CDR2 as FYNNEI. The CDR3: CASSVETVNTEAFF. In DNA form, the CDR3 reads TGTGCCAGCAGTGTAGAGACGGTGAACACTGAAGCTTTCTTT.

This chain joins TRBV5-1 and TRBJ2-7; the D call may be TRBD1 or TRBD2 (5 bases each). Trimming stripped 4 bases from V and 1 base from J, with 18 bases between. Germline CDR1 is SGHRS and CDR2 is YFSETQ. The CDR3 length is 16 residues. The CDR3 DNA follows: TGCGCCAGCAGCCCCGGTAGGGGAGTAGTTTCCTACGAGCAGTACTTC. This sequence encodes CASSPGRGVVSYEQYF.

The chain uses TRBV5-1 and TRBJ2-5; 9 bases line up with TRBD2. CDR3 length: 14 amino acids. Germline V CDR1 and CDR2: SGHRS, YFSETQ. Trimming took 4 bases from V and 5 from J; bases not matched to a gene: 6. The chain's CDR3 is CASSQGTSLETQYF. The DNA of the CDR3 is TGCGCCAGCAGCCAAGGGACTAGCTTGGAGACCCAGTACTTC. Based on the CDR3 plus reference TRBV5-1 and TRBJ2-5, the full variable domain is KAGVTQTPRYLIKTRGQQVTLSCSPISGHRSVSWYQQTPGQGLQFLFEYFSETQRNKGNFPGRFSGRQFSNSRSEMNVSTLELGDSALYLCASSQGTSLETQYFGPGTRLLVL.

This chain links TRBV7-8 with TRBJ2-7, with a weak D call TRBD1 (5 bases). The V gene's germline CDR1 is SGHVS and CDR2 FQNEAQ. The CDR3 spans 14 residues. V shed 5 bases and J shed 1 base, with 12 bases lying between them. The CDR3: CASSRTTDSYEQYF. In nucleotides, the CDR3 is TGTGCCAGCAGCCGAACGACAGATTCCTACGAGCAGTACTTC.

This clone was recorded only once. This chain links TRBV19 with TRBJ1-6, with D possibly TRBD1 on 5 matching bases. V lost 5 bases and J lost 12, with 11 bases in between. CDR3 length: 12 residues. CDR1 and CDR2 (germline): LNHDA, SQIVND (reference sequence). DNA for the CDR3: TGTGCCAGTAGTCTAACCGGGGGACCCCTCCACTTT. It encodes CASSLTGGPLHF.

The V call is TRBV28, the J call TRBJ2-7; 10 nucleotides line up with TRBD1. The CDR3 is 15 residues long. The junction had 8 bases not matched to a gene; V was cut back by 7 bases and J by 2 bases. Germline loops: CDR1 MDHEN, CDR2 SYDVKM. CDR3 sequence: CASTLGTGVAYEQYF. The CDR3 nucleotides read TGTGCCAGCACCCTCGGGACAGGGGTCGCCTACGAGCAGTACTTC.

V gene TRBV5-1 combines with J gene TRBJ2-5; a weak D match, TRBD1 (6 bases). CDR1 SGHRS and CDR2 YFSETQ come from the germline V gene. The length of the CDR3 is 14 residues. Trimming left V 1 base short and J 1 base short, with 8 bases between. The CDR3 protein is CASSLRTAQETQYF. The CDR3 DNA reads TGCGCCAGCAGCTTGCGGACAGCCCAAGAGACCCAGTACTTC.

The chain is built from TRBV9 and TRBJ2-3, with 7 bases lining up with TRBD2. The junction had 5 bases not matched to a gene; V was cut back by 3 bases and J by 1 base. Germline V gives CDR1 SGDLS, CDR2 YYNGEE. This CDR3 comprises 15 residues. The CDR3 spells CASSARERGTDTQYF. CDR3 DNA sequence: TGTGCCAGCAGCGCGCGGGAGAGAGGCACAGATACGCAGTATTTT.

The gene calls are TRBV5-1 and TRBJ2-3, with 14 bases fitting TRBD2. Unmatched junction bases numbered 6, after V lost 4 bases and J lost 5 bases. This CDR3 is 16 amino acids long. Germline V lookup: CDR1 SGHRS, CDR2 YFSETQ. CDR3 protein: CASSLGTSGRIDTQYF. The CDR3 nucleotides read TGCGCCAGCAGCCTCGGGACTAGCGGGAGAATAGATACGCAGTATTTT.

The chain recombines TRBV5-1 with TRBJ2-2; TRBD2 matches at 9 bases. Germline trimming cut 4 bases from V and 4 bases from J; bases unmatched to any gene: 8. The CDR3 has 16 amino acids. The germline gives CDR1 SGHRS, CDR2 YFSETQ. The CDR3 DNA sequence: TGCGCCAGCAGCCTGAGGGCGGGAGGGAGCACCGGGGAGCTGTTTTTT. Amino acid sequence: CASSLRAGGSTGELFF. Filled out from reference TRBV5-1 and TRBJ2-2, the complete variable domain reads KAGVTQTPRYLIKTRGQQVTLSCSPISGHRSVSWYQQTPGQGLQFLFEYFSETQRNKGNFPGRFSGRQFSNSRSEMNVSTLELGDSALYLCASSLRAGGSTGELFFGEGSRLTVL.

The gene calls are TRBV30 and TRBJ2-3; perhaps TRBD2 as D (6 bases). Trimming pared 4 bases from V and 2 bases from J, leaving 16 bases between. The CDR3 loop spans 15 amino acids. Germline V lookup: CDR1 GTSNPN, CDR2 SVGIG (reference sequence). Here the CDR3 DNA reads TGTGCCTGGACCCCTGGTAGCGGTTACACAGATACGCAGTATTTT. This gives the protein CAWTPGSGYTDTQYF. The whole variable domain, filled in from reference TRBV30 and TRBJ2-3, reads SQTIHQWPATLVQPVGSPLSLECTVEGTSNPNLYWYRQAAGRGLQLLFYSVGIGQISSEVPQNLSASRPQDRQFILSSKKLLLSDSGFYLCAWTPGSGYTDTQYFGPGTRLTVL.

CDR3 residues: CASSIEGGQITDTQYF. The CDR3 DNA reads as TGTGCCAGTAGTATAGAGGGAGGACAGATTACAGATACGCAGTATTTT. The rearrangement links TRBV19 to TRBJ2-3, with D possibly being TRBD1 or TRBD2 (6 bases each). CDR3 size: 16 residues. CDR1 LNHDA and CDR2 SQIVND come from the germline V gene (reference sequence). V dropped 0 bases and J dropped 3 bases, with 13 bases sitting between them.

The CDR3 region is CASSSPGQGDTQYF. Written as DNA, the CDR3 is TGTGCCAGCAGCTCGCCGGGACAGGGAGATACGCAGTATTTT. V usage is TRBV7-3 and J usage is TRBJ2-3, with 9 bases matching TRBD1. Germline CDR1 and CDR2: SGHTA and FQGTGA. This CDR3 is built from 14 residues. V lost 4 bases, J lost 5 bases, and 4 bases stayed unmatched.

V usage is TRBV30 and J usage is TRBJ2-1; 7 bases match TRBD2. Looked up from germline, CDR1 is GTSNPN and CDR2 is SVGIG (reference sequence). This CDR3 is 15 amino acids long. The ends lost 2 bases at V and 3 bases at J; junction bases unmatched: 7. The CDR3: CAWSIAGPYYNEQFF. The CDR3 DNA reads as TGTGCCTGGAGTATAGCGGGTCCCTACTACAATGAGCAGTTCTTC. Drawing the rest from reference TRBV30 and TRBJ2-1, the complete variable domain is SQTIHQWPATLVQPVGSPLSLECTVEGTSNPNLYWYRQAAGRGLQLLFYSVGIGQISSEVPQNLSASRPQDRQFILSSKKLLLSDSGFYLCAWSIAGPYYNEQFFGPGTRLTVL.

The chain employs TRBV7-9 and TRBJ2-1; 12 nucleotides line up with TRBD2. With V trimmed by 5 bases and J by 0 bases, 8 bases remained unmatched. This CDR3 is built from 18 residues. From germline, CDR1 is SEHNR and CDR2 FQNEAQ (reference sequence). CDR3 protein: CASSPGTSGFSSYNEQFF. The DNA for the CDR3 is TGTGCCAGCAGCCCAGGGACTAGCGGGTTTAGCTCCTACAATGAGCAGTTCTTC.

This rearrangement joins TRBV5-1 to TRBJ1-2, with a weak D call TRBD1 (5 bases). The CDR3 covers 16 residues. The ends were cut back, 1 base at V and 6 bases at J, with 19 bases in the middle. Germline V gene sequence: CDR1 SGHRS, CDR2 YFSETQ. CDR3 in amino acids: CASSLSWETGGHGYTF. CDR3 sequence (DNA): TGCGCCAGCAGCTTGAGTTGGGAAACAGGTGGTCATGGCTACACCTTC.

This clone was counted a single time. The chain recombines TRBV2 with TRBJ2-5, with no clear D. Between the trimmed V and J ends, which lost 4 bases and 5 bases, there was a span of 11 bases. The germline V gene has CDR1 SNHLY and CDR2 FYNNEI. The CDR3 covers 13 residues. The CDR3 loop reads CASSGAGRETQYF. CDR3 DNA: TGTGCCAGCAGTGGGGCTGGGCGTGAGACCCAGTACTTC.

The chain has TRBV19 and TRBJ2-7, with D possibly matching TRBD2 (7 bases). The germline V gene has CDR1 LNHDA and CDR2 SQIVND (reference sequence). This CDR3 is 15 amino acids long. Trimming shortened V by 4 bases and J by 6 bases, and 19 bases separated the two germline ends. The CDR3 is CASSSLGGLFLEQYF. The CDR3 DNA follows: TGTGCCAGTAGTAGCCTGGGGGGGCTATTCCTCGAGCAGTACTTC.

The rearrangement joins TRBV28 to TRBJ1-3; possible D gene TRBD1, 5 bases. This CDR3 region has 14 residues. V was pared by 1 base and J by 2 bases, with 6 bases between. Germline V lookup: CDR1 MDHEN, CDR2 SYDVKM. Here the CDR3 DNA reads TGTGCCAGCAGTTTATCCAGGGCTGGAAACACCATATATTTT. Translating it yields CASSLSRAGNTIYF.

The rearrangement uses TRBV18 and TRBJ2-5, with D perhaps matching TRBD1 (5 bases). V lost 3 bases and J 5 bases, leaving 7 bases between the germline ends. Germline V CDR1 and CDR2: KGHSH, LQKENI. The CDR3 runs to 12 residues. This CDR3 reads CASSPYRETQYF. CDR3 DNA sequence: TGTGCCAGCTCACCGTACAGGGAGACCCAGTACTTC.

This chain joins TRBV2 and TRBJ2-1; 7 nucleotides align to TRBD1. Per germline, CDR1 SNHLY and CDR2 FYNNEI. J lost 5 bases, V lost 6 bases, and 7 bases had no gene match. The CDR3 has 14 amino acids. The CDR3 spells CASSRDSYNNEQFF. Written as DNA, the CDR3 is TGTGCCAGCAGCCGGGACAGTTATAACAATGAGCAGTTCTTC.

The chain combines TRBV19 with TRBJ2-1; 8 nucleotides match TRBD2. Germline V gene lookup returns CDR1 LNHDA and CDR2 SQIVND (reference sequence). The V gene end was trimmed by 6 bases and the J gene end by 7 bases; junction bases not matched to a gene: 14. CDR3 length equals 16 residues. The CDR3 DNA reads as TGTGCCAGTAGGGCTGGTGGGGCGGGAGGCAAGAATGAGCAGTTCTTC. Its translation is CASRAGGAGGKNEQFF.